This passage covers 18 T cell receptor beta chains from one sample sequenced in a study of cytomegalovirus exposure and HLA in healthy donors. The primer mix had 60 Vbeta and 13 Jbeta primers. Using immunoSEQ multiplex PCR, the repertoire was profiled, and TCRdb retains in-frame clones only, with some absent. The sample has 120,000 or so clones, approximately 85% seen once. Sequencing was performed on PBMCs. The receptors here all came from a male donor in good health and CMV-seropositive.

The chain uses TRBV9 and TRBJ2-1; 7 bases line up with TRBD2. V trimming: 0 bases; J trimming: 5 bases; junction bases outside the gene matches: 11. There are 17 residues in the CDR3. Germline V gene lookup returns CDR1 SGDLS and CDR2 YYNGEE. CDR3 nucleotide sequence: TGTGCCAGCAGCGTAGCTCGGGCGGGAGAACGAGACAATGAGCAGTTCTTC. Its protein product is CASSVARAGERDNEQFF.

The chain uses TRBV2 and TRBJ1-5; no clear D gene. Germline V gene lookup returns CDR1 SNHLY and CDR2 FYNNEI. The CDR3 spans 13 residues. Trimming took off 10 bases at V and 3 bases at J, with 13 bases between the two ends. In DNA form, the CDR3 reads TGTGCCACCACGGGAGAACACAATCAGCCCCAGCATTTT. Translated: CATTGEHNQPQHF.

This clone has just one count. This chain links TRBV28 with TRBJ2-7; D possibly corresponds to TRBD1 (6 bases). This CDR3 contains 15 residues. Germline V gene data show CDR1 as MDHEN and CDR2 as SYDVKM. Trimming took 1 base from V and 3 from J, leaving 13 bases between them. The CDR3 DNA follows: TGTGCCAGCAGTTTATCCAGGGGCCTTCTCTACGAGCAGTACTTC. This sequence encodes CASSLSRGLLYEQYF.

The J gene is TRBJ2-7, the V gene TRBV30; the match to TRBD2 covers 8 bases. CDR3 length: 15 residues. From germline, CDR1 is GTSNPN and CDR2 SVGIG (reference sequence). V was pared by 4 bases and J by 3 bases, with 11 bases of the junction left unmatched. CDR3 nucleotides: TGTGCCTGGAATCTAAGGCGGGAGGATTTCTACGAGCAGTACTTC. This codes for CAWNLRREDFYEQYF.

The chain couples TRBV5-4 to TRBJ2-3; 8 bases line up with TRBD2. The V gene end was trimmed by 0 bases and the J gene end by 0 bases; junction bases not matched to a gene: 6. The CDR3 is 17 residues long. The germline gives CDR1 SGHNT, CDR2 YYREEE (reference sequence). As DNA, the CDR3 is TGTGCCAGCAGCTTGGCCAGTGGACTAGCTAGCACAGATACGCAGTATTTT. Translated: CASSLASGLASTDTQYF.

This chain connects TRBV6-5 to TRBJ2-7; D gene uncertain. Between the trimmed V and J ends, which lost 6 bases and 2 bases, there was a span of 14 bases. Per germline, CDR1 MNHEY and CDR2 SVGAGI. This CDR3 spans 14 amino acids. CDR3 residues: CASRSTQTTYEQYF. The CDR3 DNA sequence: TGTGCCAGCAGGTCGACACAAACCACCTACGAGCAGTACTTC.

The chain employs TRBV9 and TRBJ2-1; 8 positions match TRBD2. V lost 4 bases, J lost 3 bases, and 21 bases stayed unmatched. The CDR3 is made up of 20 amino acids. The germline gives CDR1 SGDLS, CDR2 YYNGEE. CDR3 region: CASSSPGGGRAVFDYNEQFF. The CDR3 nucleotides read TGTGCCAGCAGCTCCCCCGGCGGGGGGAGGGCCGTTTTCGACTACAATGAGCAGTTCTTC.

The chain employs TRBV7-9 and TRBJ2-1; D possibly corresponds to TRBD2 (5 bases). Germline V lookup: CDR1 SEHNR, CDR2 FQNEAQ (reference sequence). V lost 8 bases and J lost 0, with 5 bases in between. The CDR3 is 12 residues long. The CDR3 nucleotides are TGTGCCAGCGGGAGCTCCTACAATGAGCAGTTCTTC. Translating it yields CASGSSYNEQFF.

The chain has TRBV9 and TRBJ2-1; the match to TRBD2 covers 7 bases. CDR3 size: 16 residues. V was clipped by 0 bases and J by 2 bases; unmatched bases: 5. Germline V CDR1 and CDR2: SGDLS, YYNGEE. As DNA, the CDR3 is TGTGCCAGCAGCGTAGTGGTGGGAGGGCCCTACAATGAGCAGTTCTTC. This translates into CASSVVVGGPYNEQFF. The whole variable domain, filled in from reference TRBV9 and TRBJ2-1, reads DSGVTQTPKHLITATGQRVTLRCSPRSGDLSVYWYQQSLDQGLQFLIQYYNGEERAKGNILERFSAQQFPDLHSELNLSSLELGDSALYFCASSVVVGGPYNEQFFGPGTRLTVL.

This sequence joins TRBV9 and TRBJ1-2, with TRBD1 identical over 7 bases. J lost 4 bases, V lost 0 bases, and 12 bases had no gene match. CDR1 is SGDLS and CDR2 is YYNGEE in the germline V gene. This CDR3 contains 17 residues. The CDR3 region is CASSVGTGTEEFYGYTF. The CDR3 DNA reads TGTGCCAGCAGCGTAGGGACCGGGACAGAAGAATTCTATGGCTACACCTTC.

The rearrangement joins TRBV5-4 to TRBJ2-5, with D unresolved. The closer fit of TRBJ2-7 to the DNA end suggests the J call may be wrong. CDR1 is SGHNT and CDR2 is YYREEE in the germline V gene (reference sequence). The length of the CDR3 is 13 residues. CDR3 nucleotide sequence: TGTGCCAGCAGCTTCCTGACTGGTTACGAGCAGTACTTC. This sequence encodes CASSFLTGYEQYF.

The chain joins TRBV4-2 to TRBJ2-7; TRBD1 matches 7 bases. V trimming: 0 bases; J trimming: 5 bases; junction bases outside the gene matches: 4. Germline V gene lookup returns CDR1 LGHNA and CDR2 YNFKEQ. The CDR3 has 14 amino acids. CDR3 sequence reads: CASSQDTQGNEQYF. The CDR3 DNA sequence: TGTGCCAGCAGCCAAGATACACAGGGGAACGAGCAGTACTTC.

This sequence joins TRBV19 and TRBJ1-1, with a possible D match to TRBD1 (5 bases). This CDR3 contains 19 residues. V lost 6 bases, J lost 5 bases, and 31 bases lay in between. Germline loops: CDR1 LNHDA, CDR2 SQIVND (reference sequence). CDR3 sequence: CASSSDPRTKTRRRTEAFF. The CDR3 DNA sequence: TGTGCCAGTAGCTCCGACCCTAGGACAAAGACTCGCAGGCGGACTGAAGCTTTCTTT.

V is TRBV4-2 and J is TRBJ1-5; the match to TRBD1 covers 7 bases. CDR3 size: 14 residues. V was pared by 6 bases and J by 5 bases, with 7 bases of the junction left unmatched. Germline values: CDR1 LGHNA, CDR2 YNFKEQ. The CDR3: CASSSDRGHQPQHF. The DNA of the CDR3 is TGTGCCAGCAGTTCCGATAGGGGGCATCAGCCCCAGCATTTT.

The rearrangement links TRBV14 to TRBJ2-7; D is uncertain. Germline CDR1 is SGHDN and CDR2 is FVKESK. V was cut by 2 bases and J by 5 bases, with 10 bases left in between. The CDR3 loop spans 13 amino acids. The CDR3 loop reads CASSQFPGDEQYF. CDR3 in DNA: TGTGCCAGCAGCCAATTCCCAGGCGACGAGCAGTACTTC.

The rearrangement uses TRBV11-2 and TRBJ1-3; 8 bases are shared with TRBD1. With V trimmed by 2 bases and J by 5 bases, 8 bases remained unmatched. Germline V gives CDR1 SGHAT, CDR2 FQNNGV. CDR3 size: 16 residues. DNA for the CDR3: TGTGCCAGCAGCTTACTGGGACAGGAAATGAGAAACACCATATATTTT. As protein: CASSLLGQEMRNTIYF.

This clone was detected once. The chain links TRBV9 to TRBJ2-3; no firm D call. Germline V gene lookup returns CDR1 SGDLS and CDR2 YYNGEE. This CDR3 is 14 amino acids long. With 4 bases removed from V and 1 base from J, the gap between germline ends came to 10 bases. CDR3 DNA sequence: TGTGCCAGCAGCTCAGACTGGCGCACAGATACGCAGTATTTT. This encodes CASSSDWRTDTQYF.

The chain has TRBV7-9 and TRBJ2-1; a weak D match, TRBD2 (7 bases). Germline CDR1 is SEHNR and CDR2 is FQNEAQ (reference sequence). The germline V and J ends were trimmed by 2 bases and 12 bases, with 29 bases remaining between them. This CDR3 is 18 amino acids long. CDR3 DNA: TGTGCCAGCAGCTTATTGTCGGGGGCGGGAGTTCTTGCAATGGTGCAGTTCTTC. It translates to CASSLLSGAGVLAMVQFF.